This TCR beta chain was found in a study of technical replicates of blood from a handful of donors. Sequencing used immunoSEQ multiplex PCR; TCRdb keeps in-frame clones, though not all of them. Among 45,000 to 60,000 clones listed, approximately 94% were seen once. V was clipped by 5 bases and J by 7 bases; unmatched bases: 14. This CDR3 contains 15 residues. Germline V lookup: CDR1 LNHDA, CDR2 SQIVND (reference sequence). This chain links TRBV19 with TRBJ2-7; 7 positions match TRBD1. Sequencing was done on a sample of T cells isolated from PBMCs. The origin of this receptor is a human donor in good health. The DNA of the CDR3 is TGTGCCAGTAGTCCAAGTCACAGGGGTATGCGAGAGCAGTACTTC. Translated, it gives CASSPSHRGMREQYF. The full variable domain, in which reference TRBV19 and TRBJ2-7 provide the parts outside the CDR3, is DGGITQSPKYLFRKEGQNVTLSCEQNLNHDAMYWYRQDPGQGLRLIYYSQIVNDFQKGDIAEGYSVSREKKESFPLTVTSAQKNPTAFYLCASSPSHRGMREQYFGPGTRLTVT.